This T cell receptor beta chain is from a study of identical twins. Study conclusions and caveats: The authors drew conclusions from cross-sectional statistical analysis rather than following the same donors. Insertions ran lower in abundant cord blood beta clonotypes, though not in memory repertoires. Analyses of zero insertions could be partly confounded by invariant MAIT and iNKT cells.

CDR3 length: 17 amino acids. Trimming cost V 7 bases and J 0 bases; bases outside gene matches: 6. Per germline, CDR1 MNHEY and CDR2 SMNVEV (reference sequence). To note about this clonotype: What it binds is not known.

Each CDR3 protein gets one entry after TCRdb re-called the 5' RACE reads with MiXCR. The profile shows under 400,000 distinct CDR3 sequences, roughly 9% of them singletons. The gene calls are TRBV27 and TRBJ2-6, with TRBD1 identical over 10 bases. Sample: naive T cells sorted from blood. The TCR comes from a woman aged 50 to 60 in good health. CDR3 sequence: CASKRGTGDSGANVLTF. CDR3 in DNA: TGTGCCAGCAAAAGAGGGACAGGGGACTCTGGGGCCAACGTCCTGACTTTC.